This TCR beta chain was retrieved from a study of cytomegalovirus exposure and HLA in healthy donors. The CDR3 runs to 14 residues. The germline CDR1 and CDR2 sequences are GTSNPN and SVGIG (reference sequence). V lost 3 bases, J lost 7 bases, and 15 bases lay in between. The study's findings and limits: In vitro work confirmed that a few CMV-associated chains recognize CMV antigens. TCR beta V- and J-gene trimming, according to a later analysis, was linked to a missense DCLRE1C variant. The only immune exposure information that was available was CMV serostatus. A later look showed TCR association rates differing by HLA locus, highest for DRB1 and lowest for HLA-C.

As concerns this clone: Its antigen is unidentified.

Use of 60 Vbeta and 13 Jbeta primers characterized the PCR. Profiled with immunoSEQ multiplex PCR; TCRdb holds only in-frame clones, not every one. This sample has about 130,000 clones, with around 78% found just once. Sequencing was done on a sample of PBMCs. This clonotype was sampled from a woman in her forties in good health and CMV-seronegative. This chain uses TRBV30 with TRBJ1-4, with D perhaps TRBD1 (6 bases). This CDR3 is CAWRGGGGTEKLFF. As DNA, the CDR3 is TGTGCCTGGAGAGGGGGGGGCGGAACTGAAAAACTGTTTTTT.